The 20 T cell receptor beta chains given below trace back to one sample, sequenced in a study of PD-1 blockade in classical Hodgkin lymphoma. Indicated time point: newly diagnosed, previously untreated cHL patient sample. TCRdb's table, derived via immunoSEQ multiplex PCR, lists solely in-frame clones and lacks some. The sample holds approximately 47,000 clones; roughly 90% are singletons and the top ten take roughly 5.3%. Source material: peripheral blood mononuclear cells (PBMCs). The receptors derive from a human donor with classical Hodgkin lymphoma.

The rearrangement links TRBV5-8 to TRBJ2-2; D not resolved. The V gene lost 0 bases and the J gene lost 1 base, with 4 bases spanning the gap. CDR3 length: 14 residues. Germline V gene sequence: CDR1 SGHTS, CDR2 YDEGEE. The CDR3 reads CASSLGGNTGELFF. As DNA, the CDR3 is TGTGCCAGCAGCTTGGGAGGGAACACCGGGGAGCTGTTTTTT.

CDR3: CASSNDRELSGANVLTF. CDR3 sequence (DNA): TGTGCCAGCAGCAATGACAGGGAACTCTCTGGGGCCAACGTCCTGACTTTC. V usage is TRBV11-2 and J usage is TRBJ2-6; 7 bases are shared with TRBD1. CDR1 and CDR2 (germline): SGHAT, FQNNGV. The CDR3 covers 17 residues. V was pared by 5 bases and J by 0 bases, with 7 bases of the junction left unmatched.

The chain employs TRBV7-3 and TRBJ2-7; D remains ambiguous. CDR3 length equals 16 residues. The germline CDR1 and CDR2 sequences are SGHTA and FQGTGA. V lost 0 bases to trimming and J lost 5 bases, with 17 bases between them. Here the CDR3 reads CASSLTPTAKSHEQYF. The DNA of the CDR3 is TGTGCCAGCAGCTTAACTCCCACAGCGAAATCCCACGAGCAGTACTTC.

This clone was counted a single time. The CDR3 nucleotides are TGTGCCAGCTCACCAATGGTAGTACAGGGGAACAATGAGCAGTTCTTC. It translates to CASSPMVVQGNNEQFF. The rearrangement links TRBV18 to TRBJ2-1, with TRBD1 matching over 7 bases. Losses at the gene ends were 2 bases for V and 5 bases for J; bases not matched to a gene: 9. The CDR3 consists of 16 residues. The germline gives CDR1 KGHSH, CDR2 LQKENI.

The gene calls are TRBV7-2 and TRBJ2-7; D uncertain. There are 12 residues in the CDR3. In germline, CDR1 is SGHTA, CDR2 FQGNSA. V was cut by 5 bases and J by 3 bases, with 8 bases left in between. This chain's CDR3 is CASSRTGYEQYF. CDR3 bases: TGTGCCAGCAGCCGGACGGGCTACGAGCAGTACTTC.

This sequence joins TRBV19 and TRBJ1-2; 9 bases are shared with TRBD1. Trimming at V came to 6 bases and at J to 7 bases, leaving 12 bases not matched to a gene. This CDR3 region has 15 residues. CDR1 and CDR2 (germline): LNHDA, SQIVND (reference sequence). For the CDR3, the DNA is TGTGCCAGTAGCAGCCGGGGACAGGGTCTCTCTGGCTACACCTTC. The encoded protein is CASSSRGQGLSGYTF.

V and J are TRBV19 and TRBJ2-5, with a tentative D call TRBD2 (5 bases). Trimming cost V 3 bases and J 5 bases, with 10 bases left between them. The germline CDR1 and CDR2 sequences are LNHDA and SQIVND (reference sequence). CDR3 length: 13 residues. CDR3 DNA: TGTGCCAGTAGTATGAACGGCGGGGAGACCCAGTACTTC. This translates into CASSMNGGETQYF.

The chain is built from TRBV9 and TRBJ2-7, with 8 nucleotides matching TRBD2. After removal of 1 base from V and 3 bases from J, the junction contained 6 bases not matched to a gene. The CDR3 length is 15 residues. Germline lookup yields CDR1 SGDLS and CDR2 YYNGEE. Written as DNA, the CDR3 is TGTGCCAGCAGCGTATCCCGGGAGGGCGGCTACGAGCAGTACTTC. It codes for CASSVSREGGYEQYF. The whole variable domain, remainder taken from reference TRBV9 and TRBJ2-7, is DSGVTQTPKHLITATGQRVTLRCSPRSGDLSVYWYQQSLDQGLQFLIQYYNGEERAKGNILERFSAQQFPDLHSELNLSSLELGDSALYFCASSVSREGGYEQYFGPGTRLTVT.

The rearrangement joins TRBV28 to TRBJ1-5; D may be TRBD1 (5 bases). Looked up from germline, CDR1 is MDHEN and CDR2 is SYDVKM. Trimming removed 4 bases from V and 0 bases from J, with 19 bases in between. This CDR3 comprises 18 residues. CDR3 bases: TGTGCCAGCAGTTACCGCGAGGGACGCTGGAATAGCAATCAGCCCCAGCATTTT. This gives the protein CASSYREGRWNSNQPQHF.

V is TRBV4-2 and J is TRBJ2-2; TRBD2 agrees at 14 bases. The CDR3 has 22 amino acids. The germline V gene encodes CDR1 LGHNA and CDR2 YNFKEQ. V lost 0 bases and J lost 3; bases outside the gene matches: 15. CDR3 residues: CASSQEIPMGTSGSRYTGELFF. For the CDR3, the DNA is TGTGCCAGCAGCCAAGAAATCCCGATGGGGACTAGCGGGAGTAGGTACACCGGGGAGCTGTTTTTT.

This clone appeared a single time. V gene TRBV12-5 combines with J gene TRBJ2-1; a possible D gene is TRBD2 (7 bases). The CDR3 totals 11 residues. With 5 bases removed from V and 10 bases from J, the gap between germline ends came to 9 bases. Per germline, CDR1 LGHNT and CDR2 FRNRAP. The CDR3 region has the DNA TGTGCTAGTGGTCGCGGGGGCGAGCAGTTCTTC. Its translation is CASGRGGEQFF.

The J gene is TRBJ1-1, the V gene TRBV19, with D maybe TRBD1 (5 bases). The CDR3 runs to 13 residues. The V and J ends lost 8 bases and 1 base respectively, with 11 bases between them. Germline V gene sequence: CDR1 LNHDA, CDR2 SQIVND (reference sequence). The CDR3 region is CASLGTTNTEAFF. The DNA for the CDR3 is TGTGCCAGTTTGGGGACCACGAACACTGAAGCTTTCTTT. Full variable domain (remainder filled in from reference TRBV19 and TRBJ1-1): DGGITQSPKYLFRKEGQNVTLSCEQNLNHDAMYWYRQDPGQGLRLIYYSQIVNDFQKGDIAEGYSVSREKKESFPLTVTSAQKNPTAFYLCASLGTTNTEAFFGQGTRLTVV.

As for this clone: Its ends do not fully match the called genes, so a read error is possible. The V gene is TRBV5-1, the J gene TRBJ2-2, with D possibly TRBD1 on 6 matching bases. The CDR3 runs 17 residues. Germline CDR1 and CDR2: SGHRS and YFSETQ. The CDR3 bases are TGCGCCAGCAGCACCGCCCTGGGGGCTGAGAACCCCGGGGAGCTGTTTTTT. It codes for CASSTALGAENPGELFF.

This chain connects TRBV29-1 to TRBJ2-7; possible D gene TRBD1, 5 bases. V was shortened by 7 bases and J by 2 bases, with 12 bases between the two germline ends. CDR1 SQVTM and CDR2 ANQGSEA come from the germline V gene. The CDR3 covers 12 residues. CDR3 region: CSAKDTPYEQYF. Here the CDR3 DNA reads TGCAGCGCTAAGGACACACCCTACGAGCAGTACTTC.

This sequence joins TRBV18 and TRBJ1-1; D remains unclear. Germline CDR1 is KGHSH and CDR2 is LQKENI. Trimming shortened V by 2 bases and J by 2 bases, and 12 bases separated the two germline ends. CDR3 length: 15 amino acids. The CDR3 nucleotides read TGTGCCAGCTCACCATATGGGGAGACAAACACTGAAGCTTTCTTT. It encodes CASSPYGETNTEAFF.

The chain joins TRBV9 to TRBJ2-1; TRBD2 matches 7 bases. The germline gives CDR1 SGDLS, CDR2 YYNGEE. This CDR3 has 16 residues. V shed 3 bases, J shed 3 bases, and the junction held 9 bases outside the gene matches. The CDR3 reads CASSASWRGIYNEQFF. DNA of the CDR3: TGTGCCAGCAGCGCCTCCTGGCGGGGGATCTACAATGAGCAGTTCTTC.

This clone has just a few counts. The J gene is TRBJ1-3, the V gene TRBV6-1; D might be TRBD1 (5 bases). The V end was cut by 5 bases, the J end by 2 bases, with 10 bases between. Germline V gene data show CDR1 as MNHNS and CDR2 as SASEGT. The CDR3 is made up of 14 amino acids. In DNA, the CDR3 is TGTGCCAGCAGTTTACAGGAAGCTGGAAACACCATATATTTT. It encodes CASSLQEAGNTIYF.

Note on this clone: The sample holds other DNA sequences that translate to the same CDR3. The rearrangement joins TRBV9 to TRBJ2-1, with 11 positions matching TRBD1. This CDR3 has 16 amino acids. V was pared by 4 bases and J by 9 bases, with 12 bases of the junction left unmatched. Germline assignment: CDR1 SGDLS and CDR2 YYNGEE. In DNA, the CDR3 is TGTGCCAGCAGCCCCACCGGGACAGGGGGGTTCGGTGAGCAGTTCTTC. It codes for CASSPTGTGGFGEQFF.

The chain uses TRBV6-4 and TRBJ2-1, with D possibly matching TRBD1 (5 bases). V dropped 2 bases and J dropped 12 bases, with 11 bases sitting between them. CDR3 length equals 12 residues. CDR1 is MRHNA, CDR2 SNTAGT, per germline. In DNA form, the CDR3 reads TGTGCCAGCAGTGACCAGGGCTCGCGGCAGTTCTTC. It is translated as CASSDQGSRQFF.

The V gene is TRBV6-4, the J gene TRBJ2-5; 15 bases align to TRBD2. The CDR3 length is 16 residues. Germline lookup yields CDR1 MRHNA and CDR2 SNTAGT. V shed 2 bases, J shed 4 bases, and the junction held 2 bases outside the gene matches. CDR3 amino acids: CASSDGLAGGPETQYF. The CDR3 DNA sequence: TGTGCCAGCAGTGACGGACTAGCGGGAGGGCCAGAGACCCAGTACTTC.